This TCR beta chain was obtained from a study of blood T cell repertoires in COVID-19. Across the whole study: Specimens from acute and convalescent COVID-19 originated in the United States, Italy and Spain.

V was clipped by 3 bases and J by 4 bases, with 14 bases between them. Germline loops: CDR1 SGHNT, CDR2 YYREEE (reference sequence). The CDR3 extends over 15 amino acids. Seattle patient enrollment occurred during active infection, with longitudinal follow-up thereafter. Study processing details: Reference gene primer amplification in the assay estimated nucleated cell counts. The assay was immunoSEQ multiplex PCR, and TCRdb's table has in-frame clones only and misses some. V, J and clone size are those of that table, while D and trimming were read from the DNA. The table shows approximately 90,000 clones, with more than 65% occurring only once.

The origin of this receptor is a man between 65 and 85 years old with COVID-19, enrolled during active disease. The V gene is TRBV5-4, the J gene TRBJ2-1, with a possible D match to TRBD2 (6 bases). The sequenced material came from peripheral blood. CDR3 protein: CASSSRREVYNEQFF. CDR3 in DNA: TGTGCCAGCAGCTCACGAAGGGAGGTTTACAATGAGCAGTTCTTC.